The present T cell receptor (beta chain) was sequenced within a study of T cells in Graves' hyperthyroidism and ophthalmopathy. Findings and caveats of the study: For ophthalmopathy, model prediction preceded onset by a median around 7 months. Researchers report that a 13 V-J model separated ophthalmopathy from stable hyperthyroidism. Most thyroid clonotypes expanded above 0.001 were also detected in blood.

Pregnant or lactating patients were excluded, as were those with uncontrolled infection or other autoimmune disease. Notes on this clonotype: No antigen is known for it.

Amplified regions were TCR beta CDR3 sequences from RNA transcripts. The TCR CDR3 first-round RT-PCR relied on the HTBI primer set. TCRdb ran MiXCR on the multiplex PCR reads and lists one entry per CDR3 protein. The sample shows around 660,000 distinct CDR3 sequences, about 45% of them seen only once. The V gene's germline CDR1 is SGHVS and CDR2 FNYEAQ. The CDR3 consists of 16 residues. Unmatched junction bases numbered 12, after V lost 5 bases and J lost 4 bases. What was sequenced was peripheral blood or thyroid tissue (not recorded which). This clonotype was obtained from an adult man with Graves' disease, either hyperthyroidism or ophthalmopathy (not recorded which). The chain joins TRBV7-6 to TRBJ2-5, with 8 nucleotides matching TRBD2. In DNA form, the CDR3 reads TGTGCCAGCAGCCTTCCGGGGGGGGCGACGGGAGAGACCCAGTACTTC. This sequence encodes CASSLPGGATGETQYF.